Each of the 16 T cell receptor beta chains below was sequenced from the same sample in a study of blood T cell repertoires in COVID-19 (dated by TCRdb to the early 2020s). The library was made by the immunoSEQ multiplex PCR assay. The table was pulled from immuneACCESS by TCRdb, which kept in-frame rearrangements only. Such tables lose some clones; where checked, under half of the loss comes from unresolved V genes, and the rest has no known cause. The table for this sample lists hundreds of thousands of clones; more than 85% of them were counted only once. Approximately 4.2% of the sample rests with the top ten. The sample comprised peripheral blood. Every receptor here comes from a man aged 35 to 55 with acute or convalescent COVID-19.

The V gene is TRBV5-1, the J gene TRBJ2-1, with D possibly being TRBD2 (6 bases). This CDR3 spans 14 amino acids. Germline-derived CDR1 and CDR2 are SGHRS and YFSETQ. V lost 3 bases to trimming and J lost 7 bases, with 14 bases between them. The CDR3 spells CASSYGTLGNEQFF. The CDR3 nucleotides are TGCGCCAGCAGCTACGGGACTCTGGGGAATGAGCAGTTCTTC.

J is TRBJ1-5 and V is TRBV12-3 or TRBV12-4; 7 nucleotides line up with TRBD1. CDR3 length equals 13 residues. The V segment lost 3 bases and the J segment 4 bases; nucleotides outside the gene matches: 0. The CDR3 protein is CASSFRGNQPQHF. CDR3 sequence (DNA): TGTGCCAGCAGTTTCAGGGGGAATCAGCCCCAGCATTTT.

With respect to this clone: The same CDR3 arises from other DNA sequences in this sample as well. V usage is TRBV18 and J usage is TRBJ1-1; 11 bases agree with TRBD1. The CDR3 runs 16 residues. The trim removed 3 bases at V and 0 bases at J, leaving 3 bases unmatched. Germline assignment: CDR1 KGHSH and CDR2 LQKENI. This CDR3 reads CASSPRTGGLNTEAFF. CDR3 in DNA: TGTGCCAGCTCACCCCGGACAGGGGGCTTGAACACTGAAGCTTTCTTT.

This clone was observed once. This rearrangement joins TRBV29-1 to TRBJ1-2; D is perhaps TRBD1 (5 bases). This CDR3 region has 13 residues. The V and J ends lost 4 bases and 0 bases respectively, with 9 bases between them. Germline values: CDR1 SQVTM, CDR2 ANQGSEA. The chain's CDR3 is CSVAGYSNYGYTF. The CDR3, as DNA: TGCAGCGTTGCAGGGTACTCTAACTATGGCTACACCTTC.

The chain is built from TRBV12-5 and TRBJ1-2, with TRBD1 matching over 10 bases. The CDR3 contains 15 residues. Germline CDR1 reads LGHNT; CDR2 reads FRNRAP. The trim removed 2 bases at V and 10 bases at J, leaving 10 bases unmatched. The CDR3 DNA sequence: TGTGCTAGTGGTTTGCTTTCGACAGGGGGCGACGTCTACACCTTC. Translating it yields CASGLLSTGGDVYTF.

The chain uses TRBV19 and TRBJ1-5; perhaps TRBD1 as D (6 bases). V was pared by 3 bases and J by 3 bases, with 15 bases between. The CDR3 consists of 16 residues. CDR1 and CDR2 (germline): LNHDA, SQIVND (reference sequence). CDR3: CASSMGAGQPNQPQHF. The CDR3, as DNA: TGTGCCAGTAGTATGGGAGCCGGACAGCCCAATCAGCCCCAGCATTTT.

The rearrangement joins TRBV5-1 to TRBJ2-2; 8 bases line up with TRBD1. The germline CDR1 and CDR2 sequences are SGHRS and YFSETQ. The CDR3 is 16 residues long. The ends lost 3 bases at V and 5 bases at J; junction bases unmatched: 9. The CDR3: CASSSDLQGATGELFF. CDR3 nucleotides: TGCGCCAGCAGCTCAGACCTTCAGGGGGCGACCGGGGAGCTGTTTTTT.

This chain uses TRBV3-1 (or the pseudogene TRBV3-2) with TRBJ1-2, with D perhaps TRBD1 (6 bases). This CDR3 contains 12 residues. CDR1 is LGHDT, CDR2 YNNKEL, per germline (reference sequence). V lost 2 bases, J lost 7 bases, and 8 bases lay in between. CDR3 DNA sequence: TGTGCCAGCAGCCAACGGGACACTGGCTACACCTTC. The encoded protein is CASSQRDTGYTF.

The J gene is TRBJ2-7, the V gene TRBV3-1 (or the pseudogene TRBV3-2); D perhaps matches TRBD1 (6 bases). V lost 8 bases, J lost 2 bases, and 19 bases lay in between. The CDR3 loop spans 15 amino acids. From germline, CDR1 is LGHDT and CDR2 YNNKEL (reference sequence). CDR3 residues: CASSSSGWGPYEQYF. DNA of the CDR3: TGTGCCAGCTCCTCTTCAGGCTGGGGGCCCTACGAGCAGTACTTC.

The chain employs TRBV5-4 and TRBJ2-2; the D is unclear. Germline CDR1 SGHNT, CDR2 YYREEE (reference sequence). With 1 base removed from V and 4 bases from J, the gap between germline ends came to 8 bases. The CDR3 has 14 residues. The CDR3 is CASSLYSGTGELFF. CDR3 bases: TGTGCCAGCAGCTTGTACTCGGGCACCGGGGAGCTGTTTTTT.

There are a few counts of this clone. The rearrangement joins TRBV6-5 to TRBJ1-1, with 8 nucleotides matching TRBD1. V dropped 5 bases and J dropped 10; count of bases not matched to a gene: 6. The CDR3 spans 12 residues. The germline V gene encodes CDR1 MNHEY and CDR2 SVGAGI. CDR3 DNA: TGTGCCAGCAGTAGGACAGGGCTGGGAGCTTTCTTT. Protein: CASSRTGLGAFF.

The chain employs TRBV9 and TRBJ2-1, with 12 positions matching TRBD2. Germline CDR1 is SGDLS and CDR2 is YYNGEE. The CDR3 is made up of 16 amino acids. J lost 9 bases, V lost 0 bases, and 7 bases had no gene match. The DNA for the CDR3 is TGTGCCAGCAGCGTAGGCCTAGCGGGGGGGATTGGTGAGCAGTTCTTC. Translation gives CASSVGLAGGIGEQFF.

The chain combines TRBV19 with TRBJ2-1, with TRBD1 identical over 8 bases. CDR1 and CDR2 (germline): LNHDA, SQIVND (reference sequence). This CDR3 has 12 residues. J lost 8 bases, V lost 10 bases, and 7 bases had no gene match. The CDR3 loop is CATSDRVDEQFF. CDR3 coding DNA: TGTGCCACCTCGGACAGGGTGGATGAGCAGTTCTTC.

In DNA, the CDR3 is TGTGCCAGCAGCCTGGGACATTGGAACACTGAAGCTTTCTTT. Translated: CASSLGHWNTEAFF. V usage is TRBV5-8 and J usage is TRBJ1-1, with a weak D call TRBD1 (6 bases). The V gene's germline CDR1 is SGHTS and CDR2 YDEGEE. The CDR3 runs to 14 residues. The V and J ends lost 4 bases and 1 base respectively, with 11 bases between them.

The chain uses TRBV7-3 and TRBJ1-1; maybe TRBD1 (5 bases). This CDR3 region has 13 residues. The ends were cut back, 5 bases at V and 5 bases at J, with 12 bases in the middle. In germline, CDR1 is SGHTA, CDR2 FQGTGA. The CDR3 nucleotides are TGTGCCAGCAGCGGGGCTGATAGGACTGAAGCTTTCTTT. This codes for CASSGADRTEAFF.

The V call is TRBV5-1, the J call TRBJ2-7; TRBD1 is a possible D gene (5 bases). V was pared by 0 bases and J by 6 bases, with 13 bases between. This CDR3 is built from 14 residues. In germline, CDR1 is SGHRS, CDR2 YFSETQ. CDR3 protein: CASSLVGVLSEQYF. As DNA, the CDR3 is TGCGCCAGCAGCTTGGTAGGGGTATTGAGCGAGCAGTACTTC.